The 27 T cell receptor beta chains below were found in one sample sequenced in a study of breast tumors, draining lymph nodes, adjacent tissues. TCRdb re-called the multiplex PCR reads through MiXCR, storing one row per CDR3 protein. The sample contains around 300,000 distinct CDR3 sequences, 30% to 35% of which appear only once. The lymph nodes were axillary draining lymph nodes from breast cancer patients. Material for sequencing was axillary lymph node tissue. These TCRs come from a female donor with breast cancer. Some clones in this sample may be carry-over from other donors' samples.

This clonotype was seen only once. V gene TRBV6-5 combines with J gene TRBJ2-2; a weak D match, TRBD2 (5 bases). The CDR3 totals 13 residues. Germline V gene data show CDR1 as MNHEY and CDR2 as SVGAGI. V was clipped by 5 bases and J by 6 bases, with 10 bases between them. The CDR3 spells CASSPTSAGELFF. The CDR3 nucleotides read TGTGCCAGCAGTCCAACTAGTGCCGGGGAGCTGTTTTTT.

This clonotype was observed many times. The chain couples TRBV11-3 to TRBJ1-3, with 8 bases aligning to TRBD1. CDR1 and CDR2 (germline): SGHNT, YENEEA. Trimming took 7 bases from V and 0 from J; bases not matched to a gene: 8. This CDR3 is built from 16 residues. The CDR3 DNA is TGTGCCAGCACGGGGGACAGGTCAGACTCTGGAAACACCATATATTTT. It yields the protein CASTGDRSDSGNTIYF.

This clonotype was counted ten times or more. The V and J genes are TRBV7-6 and TRBJ2-7; tentative D call: TRBD1 (5 bases). The germline V gene has CDR1 SGHVS and CDR2 FNYEAQ. V shed 2 bases and J shed 2 bases, with 13 bases lying between them. CDR3 size: 15 residues. The CDR3 here is CASSLIPDSTYEQYF. CDR3 nucleotides: TGTGCCAGCAGCTTAATCCCCGACAGCACCTACGAGCAGTACTTC.

V is TRBV5-6 and J is TRBJ2-7; no clear D. V lost 4 bases and J 6 bases, leaving 11 bases between the germline ends. Germline CDR1 and CDR2: SGHDT and YYEEEE. CDR3 length: 12 residues. CDR3 sequence: CASSLRSVEQYF. The CDR3 DNA follows: TGTGCCAGCAGCCTTCGCTCTGTCGAGCAGTACTTC.

A word on this clonotype: A much bigger clone sits one base away, suggesting this may be a read error. The chain is built from TRBV20-1 and TRBJ2-7; no clear D gene. In germline, CDR1 is DFQATT, CDR2 SNEGSKA (reference sequence). This CDR3 spans 14 amino acids. V lost 4 bases and J lost 6, with 19 bases in between. CDR3 sequence: CSATNPGVNGEQYF. In nucleotides, the CDR3 is TGCAGTGCTACGAATCCAGGTGTAAACGGCGAGCAGTACTTC.

The V and J genes are TRBV29-1 and TRBJ2-4; TRBD2 matches 13 bases. V gave up 5 bases and J gave up 0 bases; unmatched junction bases: 4. CDR1 SQVTM and CDR2 ANQGSEA come from the germline V gene. There are 16 residues in the CDR3. This chain's CDR3 is CSVPGLAGLAKNIQYF. CDR3 in DNA: TGCAGCGTTCCGGGACTAGCGGGGTTAGCCAAAAACATTCAGTACTTC.

The CDR3 is CATSRGHEAFF. Written as DNA, the CDR3 is TGTGCCACCAGTCGGGGACATGAAGCTTTCTTT. The gene calls are TRBV24-1 and TRBJ1-1; TRBD1 is a possible D gene (6 bases). V lost 6 bases to trimming and J lost 7 bases, with 8 bases between them. Germline V CDR1 and CDR2: KGHDR, SFDVKD. This CDR3 is 11 amino acids long.

This clonotype occurred many times. The chain employs TRBV9 and TRBJ2-3; D ambiguous. Germline V gene lookup returns CDR1 SGDLS and CDR2 YYNGEE. The CDR3 length is 13 residues. The V end lost 3 bases, the J end lost 2 bases, and 7 bases lay between the germline ends. CDR3 amino acids: CASSALVTDTQYF. The DNA for the CDR3 is TGTGCCAGCAGCGCCTTAGTCACAGATACGCAGTATTTT.

This clonotype was recorded at least ten times. The chain links TRBV11-3 to TRBJ2-1; 14 nucleotides line up with TRBD2. Trimming at V came to 5 bases and at J to 6 bases, leaving 3 bases not matched to a gene. The CDR3 is 15 amino acids. The germline V gene encodes CDR1 SGHNT and CDR2 YENEEA. CDR3 loop: CASSRGTSGSNEQFF. The CDR3 DNA follows: TGTGCCAGCAGCCGGGGGACTAGCGGGAGCAATGAGCAGTTCTTC.

This clonotype was picked up many times. The V and J genes are TRBV11-3 and TRBJ2-5; TRBD1 or TRBD2 may be the D gene (5 bases each). The CDR3 runs to 15 residues. V shed 0 bases and J shed 5 bases, with 13 bases lying between them. Germline CDR1 reads SGHNT; CDR2 reads YENEEA. The DNA of the CDR3 is TGTGCCAGCAGCTTAGATCCCCGGGGCAGGGAGACCCAGTACTTC. Translating it yields CASSLDPRGRETQYF.

The chain couples TRBV30 to TRBJ2-2; tentatively, D is TRBD2 (5 bases). The V end was cut by 2 bases, the J end by 4 bases, with 14 bases between. Germline V CDR1 and CDR2: GTSNPN, SVGIG (reference sequence). The CDR3 contains 15 residues. CDR3 loop: CAWSRSGEITGELFF. The CDR3 DNA reads TGTGCCTGGAGTAGATCCGGGGAGATCACCGGGGAGCTGTTTTTT.

In the case of this clonotype: It may be a read error: a sequence one base away is much more abundant. The rearrangement links TRBV5-4 to TRBJ2-2, with D perhaps assigned TRBD1 or TRBD2 (5 bases each). Trimming took off 7 bases at V and 6 bases at J, with 25 bases between the two ends. Germline lookup yields CDR1 SGHNT and CDR2 YYREEE (reference sequence). The CDR3 has 17 amino acids. The DNA for the CDR3 is TGTGCCAGCGGCGAGGGACCCAGGGTCCGAGGTCCCGGGGAGCTGTTTTTT. Translating gives CASGEGPRVRGPGELFF.

The rearrangement uses TRBV28 and TRBJ1-6; D is unresolved. CDR3 length: 14 residues. V lost 7 bases and J 0 bases, leaving 7 bases between the germline ends. Germline assignment: CDR1 MDHEN and CDR2 SYDVKM. The CDR3 region has the DNA TGTGCCAGCATAAGGAGCTCCTATAATTCACCCCTCCACTTT. It encodes CASIRSSYNSPLHF.

In regard to this clonotype: Germline is not matched at one junction end, which may reflect a read error. The chain links TRBV24-1 to TRBJ2-3; tentatively, D is TRBD1 (6 bases). The CDR3 has 15 amino acids. Per germline, CDR1 KGHDR and CDR2 SFDVKD. This chain's CDR3 is CATSVPRSGADTQYF. The DNA for the CDR3 is TGTGCCACCAGTGTCCCGAGGTCAGGGGCAGATACGCAGTACTTT.

The chain has TRBV7-3 and TRBJ2-3, with D possibly matching TRBD2 (7 bases). There are 17 residues in the CDR3. The V gene lost 5 bases and the J gene lost 6 bases, with 24 bases spanning the gap. Germline V lookup: CDR1 SGHTA, CDR2 FQGTGA. The CDR3 DNA reads as TGTGCCAGCAGCCCGGAAGGGGGTCTAGCGGAGACCGATACGCAGTATTTT. Its translation is CASSPEGGLAETDTQYF.

This clonotype was counted at least ten times. This chain uses TRBV11-2 with TRBJ2-3; D is unclear. Trimming took off 2 bases at V and 4 bases at J, with 10 bases between the two ends. The germline CDR1 and CDR2 sequences are SGHAT and FQNNGV. This CDR3 comprises 14 residues. CDR3 protein: CASSLPLVADTQYF. CDR3 coding DNA: TGTGCCAGCAGCTTACCGCTAGTGGCAGATACGCAGTATTTT.

The sample holds many counts of this clonotype. The chain employs TRBV5-1 and TRBJ2-7, with a possible D match to TRBD2 (5 bases). The CDR3 length is 13 residues. The V gene lost 0 bases and the J gene lost 6 bases, with 10 bases spanning the gap. Germline V lookup: CDR1 SGHRS, CDR2 YFSETQ. This CDR3 reads CASSLAVDSEQYF. For the CDR3, the DNA is TGCGCCAGCAGCTTGGCCGTGGACTCCGAGCAGTACTTC.

This clonotype was found many times. The rearrangement joins TRBV7-3 to TRBJ2-3; weak D call: TRBD2 (5 bases). This CDR3 spans 15 amino acids. The germline V gene has CDR1 SGHTA and CDR2 FQGTGA. V lost 5 bases, J lost 2 bases, and 14 bases lay in between. CDR3 coding DNA: TGTGCCAGCAGCGCCCAAAGCGGAACCACAGATACGCAGTATTTT. Encoded protein: CASSAQSGTTDTQYF. The whole variable domain, filled in from reference TRBV7-3 and TRBJ2-3, reads GAGVSQTPSNKVTEKGKYVELRCDPISGHTALYWYRQSLGQGPEFLIYFQGTGAADDSGLPNDRFFAVRPEGSVSTLKIQRTERGDSAVYLCASSAQSGTTDTQYFGPGTRLTVL.

This clonotype was picked up a small number of times. This chain connects TRBV6-6 to TRBJ1-1; 10 bases are a match to TRBD1. This CDR3 comprises 17 residues. Germline V gene sequence: CDR1 MNHNY, CDR2 SVGAGI (reference sequence). J gave up 1 base and V 5 bases, and 10 bases lay outside the gene matches. The DNA of the CDR3 is TGTGCCAGCAGTGCAACGGGACAGGGGATAACGAACACTGAAGCTTTCTTT. The encoded protein is CASSATGQGITNTEAFF.

About this clonotype: A much larger clone sits a single nucleotide away, making a read error possible. V gene TRBV12-3 or TRBV12-4 combines with J gene TRBJ2-1, with D perhaps matching TRBD2 (5 bases). Trimming took 3 bases from V and 1 from J, leaving 10 bases between them. This CDR3 has 15 residues. The CDR3 is CASSFAPGSYNEQFF. The CDR3 DNA is TGTGCCAGCAGTTTCGCCCCGGGATCCTACAATGAGCAGTTCTTC.

There are many counts of this clonotype. This chain joins TRBV7-2 and TRBJ2-7, with a possible D match to TRBD1 (5 bases). The CDR3 consists of 14 residues. V lost 3 bases and J 2 bases, leaving 11 bases between the germline ends. Germline V lookup: CDR1 SGHTA, CDR2 FQGNSA. In DNA, the CDR3 is TGTGCCAGCAGCTTCCGAAGGGGTCCCTACGAGCAGTACTTC. This sequence encodes CASSFRRGPYEQYF.

This clonotype was observed a handful of times. Being one base from a much bigger clone, this may be a read error. The chain carries TRBV7-9 and TRBJ2-2; D not certain. CDR3 length: 18 amino acids. In germline, CDR1 is SEHNR, CDR2 FQNEAQ (reference sequence). The chain's CDR3 is CASSFPQGAGANTRELFF. In nucleotides, the CDR3 is TGTGCCAGCAGCTTCCCTCAAGGAGCCGGCGCGAACACCCGGGAGCTGTTTTTT.

At least ten counts were recorded for this clonotype. V gene TRBV19 combines with J gene TRBJ2-5, with TRBD1 matching 7 bases. The CDR3 has 14 residues. After removal of 5 bases from V and 2 bases from J, the junction contained 5 bases not matched to a gene. Per the germline V gene, CDR1 is LNHDA and CDR2 is SQIVND (reference sequence). CDR3: CASSATGQQETQYF. The CDR3 bases are TGTGCCAGTAGTGCCACGGGACAGCAAGAGACCCAGTACTTC.

With respect to this clonotype: A much larger clone lies a single base off, so this may be a read error. J is TRBJ2-3 and V is TRBV6-2 or TRBV6-3; 7 positions agree with TRBD1. Per the germline V gene, CDR1 is MNHEY and CDR2 is SVGEGT. This CDR3 is built from 12 residues. DNA for the CDR3: TGTGCCAGCAGTTACGGGACAGATGCGCAGTATTTT. Translated: CASSYGTDAQYF.

As to this clonotype: A read error may account for a junction end that differs from germline. This rearrangement joins TRBV9 to TRBJ2-1, with 14 positions matching TRBD2. There are 15 residues in the CDR3. CDR1 SGDLS and CDR2 YYNGEE come from the germline V gene. CDR3 DNA: TGTGCCAGCAGCGCAGGGACTAGCGGGAGAGGTGAGCCGTTCTTC. Its protein is CASSAGTSGRGEPFF.

In its sample, this clonotype was seen many times. CDR3 nucleotides: TGTGCCAGCCAGGCTAGCGGATTGACCGGGGAGCTGTTTTTT. Translation: CASQASGLTGELFF. The chain joins TRBV6-2 or TRBV6-3 to TRBJ2-2, with 7 positions matching TRBD2. The CDR3 runs 14 residues. In germline, CDR1 is MNHEY, CDR2 SVGEGT. The V gene end was trimmed by 8 bases and the J gene end by 5 bases; junction bases not matched to a gene: 8.

This clonotype has at least ten counts. The chain is built from TRBV7-6 and TRBJ2-5; possibly TRBD1 or TRBD2 for D (6 bases each). Germline CDR1 SGHVS, CDR2 FNYEAQ. The CDR3 runs 14 residues. Trimming left V 3 bases short and J 4 bases short, with 12 bases between. The CDR3 region is CASSLWGAGETQYF. CDR3 bases: TGTGCCAGCAGCTTGTGGGGGGCGGGAGAGACCCAGTACTTC. Filled out from reference TRBV7-6 and TRBJ2-5, the complete variable domain reads GAGVSQSPRYKVTKRGQDVALRCDPISGHVSLYWYRQALGQGPEFLTYFNYEAQQDKSGLPNDRFSAERPEGSISTLTIQRTEQRDSAMYRCASSLWGAGETQYFGPGTRLLVL.